This T cell receptor (beta chain) derives from a study of Ad26.COV2.S vaccination and SARS-CoV-2 variants. Clones were sequenced by immunoSEQ multiplex PCR, and TCRdb holds only the in-frame ones, with some missing. The sample includes some 340,000 clones, about 82% of them seen just once. About this clone itself: Its antigen is undetermined.

The treatment was: 15 to 20 received Ad26.COV2.S at low or high dose, single or two shots; about 5 received placebo; per-sample allocation not given. Day 63 after the first injection of vaccine or placebo was the sampling time. This Boston cohort included adults aged 18-55 years. Whole-study results and caveats: Reported post-vaccination CD8+ and CD4+ T cell responses to spike showed substantial breadth.

There are 14 residues in the CDR3. V lost 4 bases and J 7 bases, leaving 20 bases between the germline ends. Germline V gene lookup returns CDR1 GTSNPN and CDR2 SVGIG (reference sequence). The chain carries TRBV30 and TRBJ2-7; D is unresolved. The sample here was peripheral blood, taken in a trial of Ad26.COV2.S vaccine versus placebo. This receptor was taken from a person between 18 and 65 years old who received the Ad26.COV2.S COVID-19 vaccine or a placebo. CDR3 region: CAWNRQAPSSEQYF. The CDR3 nucleotides read TGTGCCTGGAATAGGCAGGCCCCATCGTCGGAGCAGTACTTC.